The T cell receptor beta chain described here comes from a study of cytomegalovirus exposure and HLA in healthy donors. Background on the study: The approximately 120 validation repertoires, a later analysis reported, used the same platform as the 666 first-cohort repertoires. Findings of the study overall: The classifier, whose performance was assessed in both the original and validation cohorts, reportedly diagnosed cytomegalovirus status with high specificity and sensitivity.

The protocol was immunoSEQ multiplex PCR, while the TCRdb copy is restricted to in-frame clones and leaves out a portion. The data show approximately 90,000 clones, around 96% seen once. The germline CDR1 and CDR2 sequences are SGHRS and YFSETQ. The CDR3 has 17 residues. V lost 1 base, J lost 0 bases, and 15 bases lay in between. Details on this clone: Its antigen remains unidentified.

This TCR was sampled from a man in his late teens or twenties in good health and CMV-seronegative. Sequencing used PBMCs. The chain combines TRBV5-1 with TRBJ2-3; tentative D call: TRBD2 (5 bases). The CDR3 DNA reads as TGCGCCAGCAGCTTGAGCGGACCGATTTCTAGCACAGATACGCAGTATTTT. Translating it yields CASSLSGPISSTDTQYF.